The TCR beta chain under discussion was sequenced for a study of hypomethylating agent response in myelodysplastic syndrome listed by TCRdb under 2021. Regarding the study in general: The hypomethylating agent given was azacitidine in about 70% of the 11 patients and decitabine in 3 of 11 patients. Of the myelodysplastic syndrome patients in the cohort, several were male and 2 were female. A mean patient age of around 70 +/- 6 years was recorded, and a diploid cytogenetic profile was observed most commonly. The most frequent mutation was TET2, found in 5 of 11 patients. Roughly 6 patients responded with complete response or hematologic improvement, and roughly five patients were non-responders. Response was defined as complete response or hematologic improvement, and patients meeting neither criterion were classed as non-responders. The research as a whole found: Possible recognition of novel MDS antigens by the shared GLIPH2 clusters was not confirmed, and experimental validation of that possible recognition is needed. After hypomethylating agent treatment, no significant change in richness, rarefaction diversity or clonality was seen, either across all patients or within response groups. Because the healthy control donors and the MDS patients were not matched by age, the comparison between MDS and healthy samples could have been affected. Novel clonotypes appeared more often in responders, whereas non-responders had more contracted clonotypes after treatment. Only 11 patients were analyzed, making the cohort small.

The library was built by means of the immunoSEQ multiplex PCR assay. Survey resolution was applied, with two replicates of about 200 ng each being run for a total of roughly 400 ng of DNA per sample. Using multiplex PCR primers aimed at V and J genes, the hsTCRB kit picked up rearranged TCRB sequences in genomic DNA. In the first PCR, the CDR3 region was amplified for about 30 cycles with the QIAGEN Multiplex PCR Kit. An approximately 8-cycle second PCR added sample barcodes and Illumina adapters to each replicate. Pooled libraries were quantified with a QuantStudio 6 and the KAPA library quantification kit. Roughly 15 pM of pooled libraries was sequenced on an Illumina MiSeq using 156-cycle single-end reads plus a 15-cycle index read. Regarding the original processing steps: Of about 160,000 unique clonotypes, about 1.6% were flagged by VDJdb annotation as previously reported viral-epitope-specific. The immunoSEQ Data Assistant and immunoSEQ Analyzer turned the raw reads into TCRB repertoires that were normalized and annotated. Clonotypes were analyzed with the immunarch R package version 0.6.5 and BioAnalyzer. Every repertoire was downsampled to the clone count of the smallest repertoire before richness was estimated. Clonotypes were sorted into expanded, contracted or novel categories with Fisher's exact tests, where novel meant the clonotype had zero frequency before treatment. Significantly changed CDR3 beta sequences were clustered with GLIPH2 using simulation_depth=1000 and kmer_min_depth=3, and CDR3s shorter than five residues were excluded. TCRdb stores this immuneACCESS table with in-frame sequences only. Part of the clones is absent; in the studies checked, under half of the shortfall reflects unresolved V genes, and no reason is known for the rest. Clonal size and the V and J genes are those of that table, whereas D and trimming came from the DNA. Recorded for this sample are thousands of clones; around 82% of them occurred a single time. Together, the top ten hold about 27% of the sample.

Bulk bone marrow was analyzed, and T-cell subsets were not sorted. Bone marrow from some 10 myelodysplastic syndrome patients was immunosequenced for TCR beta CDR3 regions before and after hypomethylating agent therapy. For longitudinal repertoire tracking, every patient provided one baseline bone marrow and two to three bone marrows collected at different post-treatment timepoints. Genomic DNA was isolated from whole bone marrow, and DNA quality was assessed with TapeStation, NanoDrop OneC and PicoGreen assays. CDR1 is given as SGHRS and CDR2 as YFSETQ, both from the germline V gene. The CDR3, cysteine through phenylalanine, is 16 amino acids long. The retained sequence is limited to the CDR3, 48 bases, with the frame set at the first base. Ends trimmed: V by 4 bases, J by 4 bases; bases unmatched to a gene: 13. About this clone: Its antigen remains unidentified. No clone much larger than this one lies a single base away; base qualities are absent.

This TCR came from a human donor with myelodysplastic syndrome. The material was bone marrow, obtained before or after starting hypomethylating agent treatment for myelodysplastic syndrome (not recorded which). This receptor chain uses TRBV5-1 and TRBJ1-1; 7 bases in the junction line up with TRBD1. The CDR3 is CASSDPKTGWVTEAFF. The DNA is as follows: TGCGCCAGCAGCGACCCTAAGACAGGGTGGGTCACTGAAGCTTTCTTT.